The 13 T cell receptor beta chains presented below share a single source sample, sequenced in a study of cytomegalovirus exposure and HLA in healthy donors. The PCR contained 60 Vbeta and 13 Jbeta primers. Method: immunoSEQ multiplex PCR; TCRdb's copy keeps in-frame clones and lacks some. In the table there are over 95,000 clones, just under 75% of which are singletons. Sample: PBMCs. These receptors all come from a human donor in good health.

V usage is TRBV6-5 and J usage is TRBJ2-7, with 7 bases matching TRBD1. Trimming at V came to 2 bases and at J to 7 bases, leaving 14 bases not matched to a gene. The CDR3 totals 16 residues. Germline V gene data show CDR1 as MNHEY and CDR2 as SVGAGI. CDR3 in amino acids: CASSYLTGFGLKEQYF. CDR3 DNA: TGTGCCAGCAGTTACCTGACAGGGTTCGGCTTAAAGGAGCAGTACTTC.

The chain couples TRBV28 to TRBJ2-6; D unclear. Trimming shortened V by 3 bases and J by 0 bases, and 3 bases separated the two germline ends. Germline values: CDR1 MDHEN, CDR2 SYDVKM. The CDR3 loop spans 14 amino acids. The CDR3 protein is CASSFHSGANVLTF. In DNA, the CDR3 is TGTGCCAGCAGTTTTCACTCTGGGGCCAACGTCCTGACTTTC.

This clone was seen once. The chain employs TRBV4-1 and TRBJ1-6; D is ambiguous. The CDR3 covers 17 residues. The ends were cut back, 0 bases at V and 8 bases at J, with 17 bases in the middle. Germline V gives CDR1 MGHRA, CDR2 YSYEKL. As DNA, the CDR3 is TGCGCCAGCAGCCAAGAATCAAGCGGATATCGCGATTCACCCCTCCACTTT. Translated: CASSQESSGYRDSPLHF.

This clone was counted once. V gene TRBV4-3 combines with J gene TRBJ1-2; D gene uncertain. The length of the CDR3 is 12 residues. V shed 1 base and J shed 8 bases, with 8 bases lying between them. Germline CDR1 reads LGHNA; CDR2 reads YSLEER. The CDR3 nucleotides are TGCGCCAGCAGCCAAGCTTCTGGCGGCTACACCTTC. The encoded protein is CASSQASGGYTF.

This chain connects TRBV7-2 to TRBJ1-3; D call uncertain. Germline CDR1 and CDR2: SGHTA and FQGNSA. Trimming removed 4 bases at V and 2 bases at J, with 15 bases between. This CDR3 spans 16 amino acids. The CDR3 DNA is TGTGCCAGCAGCTGGGGAGGAGGATCTACTGGAAACACCATATATTTT. It translates to CASSWGGGSTGNTIYF. Full variable domain (remainder filled in from reference TRBV7-2 and TRBJ1-3): GAGVSQSPSNKVTEKGKDVELRCDPISGHTALYWYRQSLGQGLEFLIYFQGNSAPDKSGLPSDRFSAERTGGSVSTLTIQRTQQEDSAVYLCASSWGGGSTGNTIYFGEGSWLTVV.

The chain recombines TRBV28 with TRBJ2-5; D gene uncertain. The CDR3 is 14 amino acids. V dropped 6 bases and J dropped 1 base, with 12 bases sitting between them. Looked up from germline, CDR1 is MDHEN and CDR2 is SYDVKM. The CDR3 loop reads CASRYHSGQETQYF. The CDR3 region has the DNA TGTGCCAGCAGATACCATTCGGGCCAAGAGACCCAGTACTTC.

The V and J genes are TRBV9 and TRBJ1-5; a weak D match, TRBD1 (5 bases). The germline V gene encodes CDR1 SGDLS and CDR2 YYNGEE. Trimming removed 4 bases at V and 3 bases at J, with 17 bases between. The CDR3 is 16 amino acids. The CDR3 loop reads CASSPRGDLDNQPQHF. DNA for the CDR3: TGTGCCAGCAGCCCCCGGGGGGATCTCGACAATCAGCCCCAGCATTTT.

The J gene is TRBJ2-1, the V gene TRBV19; 8 bases agree with TRBD1. The trim removed 7 bases at V and 7 bases at J, leaving 6 bases unmatched. This CDR3 is 13 amino acids long. Per germline, CDR1 LNHDA and CDR2 SQIVND (reference sequence). CDR3 coding DNA: TGTGCCAGTAAAGGCCAGGGGGCTAATGAGCAGTTCTTC. The encoded protein is CASKGQGANEQFF.

This sequence joins TRBV10-3 and TRBJ2-7; D might be TRBD2 (6 bases). The CDR3 is made up of 16 amino acids. The ends were cut back, 0 bases at V and 5 bases at J, with 17 bases in the middle. From germline, CDR1 is ENHRY and CDR2 SYGVKD. The CDR3 region has the DNA TGTGCCATCAGTGAGTCCGAAACTAGCTCTCGGAACGAGCAGTACTTC. Translated, it gives CAISESETSSRNEQYF.

The gene calls are TRBV6-5 and TRBJ1-2, with D unresolved. The CDR3 covers 15 residues. V was shortened by 0 bases and J by 4 bases, with 12 bases between the two germline ends. CDR1 and CDR2 from the germline V gene are MNHEY and SVGAGI. CDR3 bases: TGTGCCAGCAGTTACTCGCTCCGGTCATTCTATGGCTACACCTTC. Translation gives CASSYSLRSFYGYTF.

The J gene is TRBJ2-2, the V gene TRBV18; D ambiguous. Germline lookup yields CDR1 KGHSH and CDR2 LQKENI. V lost 3 bases and J lost 6, with 5 bases in between. CDR3 length: 12 residues. The CDR3 DNA sequence: TGTGCCAGCTCACCCACGGCCGGGGAGCTGTTTTTT. It codes for CASSPTAGELFF.

This clone showed up just a few times. The chain carries TRBV10-2 and TRBJ1-3, with 8 bases matching TRBD1. In germline, CDR1 is WSHSY, CDR2 SAAADI. With 6 bases clipped from V and 0 bases from J, the junction kept 7 bases outside the gene matches. CDR3 length: 16 amino acids. Here the CDR3 DNA reads TGCGCCAGCAGCCCCGGGACAGGCAACTCTGGAAACACCATATATTTT. This encodes CASSPGTGNSGNTIYF.

This clone was recorded a few times. The V gene is TRBV30, the J gene TRBJ2-5; D is uncertain. This CDR3 contains 12 residues. Germline V gene data show CDR1 as GTSNPN and CDR2 as SVGIG (reference sequence). Trimming removed 3 bases at V and 0 bases at J, with 5 bases between. The CDR3 loop reads CAWRQYQETQYF. CDR3 sequence (DNA): TGTGCCTGGAGACAGTACCAAGAGACCCAGTACTTC.